The entry that follows covers one TCR beta chain sequence. This sample is part of a study of T cell changes during pregnancy in multiple sclerosis. Clones were sequenced by immunoSEQ multiplex PCR, and TCRdb holds only the in-frame ones, with some missing. The table lists 65,000 to 90,000 clones, 85% to 95% of them singletons. The source of this sequence is a female donor with multiple sclerosis, enrolled in a pregnancy study. This material consisted of CD4+ T cells from peripheral blood mononuclear cells, taken after pregnancy.

The CDR3 here is CASSLRTGNNSPLHF. The CDR3 region has the DNA TGCGCCAGCAGCTTAAGAACAGGGAATAATTCACCCCTCCACTTT. The rearrangement links TRBV5-1 to TRBJ1-6; a weak D match, TRBD1 (6 bases). The V gene lost 2 bases and the J gene lost 5 bases, with 11 bases spanning the gap. Germline loops: CDR1 SGHRS, CDR2 YFSETQ. CDR3 size: 15 residues.